The rows below give T cell receptor beta chains drawn from one sample of a study of blood T cells in healthy people across ages. TCRdb reanalysed the 5' RACE reads using MiXCR and keeps one entry per CDR3 protein. In the table there are fewer than 650,000 distinct CDR3 sequences, 25% to 35% of which are singletons. In addition, the sample was reused for a study of T cells of mothers and their children.

Sequencing was carried out using blood. These receptors all stem from a boy aged 2 to 9 in good health. Both conserved end residues are part of each CDR3.

v_gene,j_gene,CDR3aa
TRBV5-1,TRBJ2-2,CASRRLAGGGTGELFF
TRBV12-3/TRBV12-4,TRBJ2-7,CASSDGTSGGWPREQYF
TRBV7-8,TRBJ1-1,CASSLARTGRKAFF
TRBV29-1,TRBJ2-1,CSVGAMDNEQFF
TRBV12-3/TRBV12-4,TRBJ2-1,CASKNMASPINEQFF
TRBV5-5,TRBJ2-3,CASSSLAGGPPDTQYF
TRBV20-1,TRBJ2-7,CSARGPWTDTYEQYF
TRBV12-3/TRBV12-4,TRBJ2-2,CASRWGTGELFF
TRBV29-1,TRBJ2-1,CSVGRNEQFF
TRBV27,TRBJ2-1,CASSLRYYNEQFF
TRBV7-9,TRBJ2-5,CASSLFAAQETQYF
TRBV7-8,TRBJ1-2,CASSPLLQGGGYTF
TRBV27,TRBJ1-1,CASIGGTNTEAFF
TRBV7-9,TRBJ2-5,CASSFRQAQETQYF
TRBV20-1,TRBJ2-5,CSARWVTQETQYF
TRBV9,TRBJ2-5,CASSRAAGGKETQYF
TRBV20-1,TRBJ1-1,CSARGAGMHTEAFF
TRBV6-6,-,CASSYTQETYEQYF
TRBV7-3,TRBJ2-6,CASSLTTQGLSGANVLTF
TRBV21-1,TRBJ2-5,CASSKDRDCQETQYF
TRBV7-2,TRBJ2-3,CASSLWGGITDTQSF
TRBV25-1,-,CASSGGLGTDTYEQYF
TRBV19,TRBJ1-2,CASSRDRDLYGYTF
TRBV29-1,TRBJ1-2,CSVEEEKDGYTF
TRBV20-1,TRBJ2-7,CSARVGGGPYEQYF
TRBV29-1,TRBJ2-7,CSVVLAGGNSYEQYF
TRBV7-2,TRBJ1-1,CASSSLPGQLGTEAFF
TRBV19,-,CASSTRDQTGYEQYF
TRBV9,TRBJ1-2,CASSVGLANHGYTF